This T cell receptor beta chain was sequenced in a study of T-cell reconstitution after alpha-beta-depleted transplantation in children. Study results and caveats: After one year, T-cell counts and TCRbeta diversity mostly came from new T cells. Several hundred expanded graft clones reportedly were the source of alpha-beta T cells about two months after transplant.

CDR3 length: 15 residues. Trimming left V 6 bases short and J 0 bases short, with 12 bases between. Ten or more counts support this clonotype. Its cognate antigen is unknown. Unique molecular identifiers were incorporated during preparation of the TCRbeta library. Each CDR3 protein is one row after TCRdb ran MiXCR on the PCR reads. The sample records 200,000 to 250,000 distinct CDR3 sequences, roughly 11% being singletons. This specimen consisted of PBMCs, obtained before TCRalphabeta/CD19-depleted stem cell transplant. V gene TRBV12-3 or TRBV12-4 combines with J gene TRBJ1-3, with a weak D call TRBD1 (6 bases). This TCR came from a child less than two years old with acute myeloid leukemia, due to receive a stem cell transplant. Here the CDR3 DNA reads TGTGCCAGCAGAGAGACAGGCATCTCTGGAAACACCATATATTTT. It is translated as CASRETGISGNTIYF.